The present T cell receptor beta chain was sequenced within a study of shared clonotypes between healthy human individuals. Every subset had its genomic DNA shared out evenly among several immunoSEQ plates. The data were produced by immunoSEQ multiplex PCR, yet TCRdb's version contains in-frame clones alone and is incomplete. This table has 650,000 to 800,000 clones, approximately 77% appearing once. The V end was cut by 0 bases, the J end by 3 bases, with 6 bases between. The germline gives CDR1 SGHRS, CDR2 YFSETQ. The CDR3 consists of 14 residues. Study-wide results and caveats: Represented diversity, genetic and exposure-history alike, was limited by few donors.

Partitioning of CD4+ cells yielded a CD45RA+ naive subset and a CD45RA-negative memory subset. With respect to this clone: As yet, its antigen is unknown. In the same sample, other DNA sequences code for this CDR3.

This clonotype originated in a woman aged 25 to 39 in good health. The chain links TRBV5-1 to TRBJ1-4; unclear D gene. Sequenced material: memory CD4+ T cells sorted from blood. Subset defined: CD45RA-negative fraction. Here the CDR3 reads CASSLGTANEKLFF. CDR3 DNA sequence: TGCGCCAGCAGCTTGGGAACAGCTAATGAAAAACTGTTTTTT.